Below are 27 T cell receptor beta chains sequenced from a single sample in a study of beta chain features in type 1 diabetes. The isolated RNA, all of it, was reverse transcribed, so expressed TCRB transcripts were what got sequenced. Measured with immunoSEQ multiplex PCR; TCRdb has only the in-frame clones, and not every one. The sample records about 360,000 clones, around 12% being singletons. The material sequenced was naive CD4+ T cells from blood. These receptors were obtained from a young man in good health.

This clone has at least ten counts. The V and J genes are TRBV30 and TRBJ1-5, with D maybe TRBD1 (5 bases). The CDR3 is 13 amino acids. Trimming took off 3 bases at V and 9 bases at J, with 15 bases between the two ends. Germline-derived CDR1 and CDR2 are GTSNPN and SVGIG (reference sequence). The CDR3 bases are TGTGCCTGGAGGGGGACTTCTCAAGGGCCCCAGCATTTT. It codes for CAWRGTSQGPQHF.

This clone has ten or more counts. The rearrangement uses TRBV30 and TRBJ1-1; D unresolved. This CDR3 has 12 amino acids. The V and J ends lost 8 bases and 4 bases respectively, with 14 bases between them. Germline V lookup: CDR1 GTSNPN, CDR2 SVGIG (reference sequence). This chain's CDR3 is CAESPRGTEAFF. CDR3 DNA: TGTGCCGAGTCCCCGCGGGGCACTGAAGCTTTCTTT. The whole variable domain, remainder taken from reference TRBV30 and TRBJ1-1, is SQTIHQWPATLVQPVGSPLSLECTVEGTSNPNLYWYRQAAGRGLQLLFYSVGIGQISSEVPQNLSASRPQDRQFILSSKKLLLSDSGFYLCAESPRGTEAFFGQGTRLTVV.

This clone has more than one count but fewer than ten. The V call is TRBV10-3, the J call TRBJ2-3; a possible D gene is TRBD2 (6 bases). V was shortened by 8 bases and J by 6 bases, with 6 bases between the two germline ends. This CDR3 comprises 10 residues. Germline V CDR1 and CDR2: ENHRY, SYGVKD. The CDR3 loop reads CAIAGDTQYF. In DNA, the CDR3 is TGTGCCATCGCGGGGGATACGCAGTATTTT.

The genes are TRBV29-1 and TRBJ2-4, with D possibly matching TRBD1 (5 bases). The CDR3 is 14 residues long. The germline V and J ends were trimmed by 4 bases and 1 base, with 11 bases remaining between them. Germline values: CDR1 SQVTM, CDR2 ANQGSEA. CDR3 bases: TGCAGCGTTGGGGTTTCAGGGGCCAAAAACATTCAGTACTTC. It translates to CSVGVSGAKNIQYF.

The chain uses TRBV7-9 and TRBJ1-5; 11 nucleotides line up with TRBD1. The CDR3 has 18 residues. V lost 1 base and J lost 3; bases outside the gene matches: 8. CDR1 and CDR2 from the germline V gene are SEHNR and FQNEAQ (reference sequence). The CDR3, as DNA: TGTGCCAGCAGCTTAGAGTCTTGGACAGGGGGCCACAATCAGCCCCAGCATTTT. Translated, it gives CASSLESWTGGHNQPQHF. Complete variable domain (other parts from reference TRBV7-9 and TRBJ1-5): DTGVSQNPRHKITKRGQNVTFRCDPISEHNRLYWYRQTLGQGPEFLTYFQNEAQLEKSRLLSDRFSAERPKGSFSTLEIQRTEQGDSAMYLCASSLESWTGGHNQPQHFGDGTRLSIL.

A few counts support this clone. The CDR3 DNA reads as TGTGCCAGCAGTTTGTTTTTGGCAGGGTCCAGTAGCTACACCTTC. This gives the protein CASSLFLAGSSSYTF. The chain employs TRBV28 and TRBJ1-2; a weak D match, TRBD1 (5 bases). CDR1 is MDHEN and CDR2 is SYDVKM in the germline V gene. There are 15 residues in the CDR3. Trimming removed 3 bases at V and 9 bases at J, with 20 bases between.

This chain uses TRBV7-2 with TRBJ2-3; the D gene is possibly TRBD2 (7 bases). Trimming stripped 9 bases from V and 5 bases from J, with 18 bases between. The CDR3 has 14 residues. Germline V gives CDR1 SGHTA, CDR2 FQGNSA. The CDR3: CASQGGANVDTQYF. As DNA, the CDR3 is TGTGCCAGTCAAGGGGGGGCTAATGTAGATACGCAGTATTTT.

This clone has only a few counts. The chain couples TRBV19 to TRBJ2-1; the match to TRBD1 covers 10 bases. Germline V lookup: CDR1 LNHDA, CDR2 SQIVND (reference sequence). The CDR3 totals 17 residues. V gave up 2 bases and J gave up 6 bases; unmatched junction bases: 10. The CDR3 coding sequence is TGTGCCAGTAGTATATATCGCGGGACAGGGGACCCCAATGAGCAGTTCTTC. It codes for CASSIYRGTGDPNEQFF. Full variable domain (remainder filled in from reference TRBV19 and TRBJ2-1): DGGITQSPKYLFRKEGQNVTLSCEQNLNHDAMYWYRQDPGQGLRLIYYSQIVNDFQKGDIAEGYSVSREKKESFPLTVTSAQKNPTAFYLCASSIYRGTGDPNEQFFGPGTRLTVL.

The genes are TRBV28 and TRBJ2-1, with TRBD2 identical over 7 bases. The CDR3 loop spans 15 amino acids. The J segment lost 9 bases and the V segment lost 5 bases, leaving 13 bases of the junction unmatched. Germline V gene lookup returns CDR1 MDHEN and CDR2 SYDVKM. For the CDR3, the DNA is TGTGCCAGCAGTCCGTGGACTAGTCTACAAAGTGAGCAGTTCTTC. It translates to CASSPWTSLQSEQFF.

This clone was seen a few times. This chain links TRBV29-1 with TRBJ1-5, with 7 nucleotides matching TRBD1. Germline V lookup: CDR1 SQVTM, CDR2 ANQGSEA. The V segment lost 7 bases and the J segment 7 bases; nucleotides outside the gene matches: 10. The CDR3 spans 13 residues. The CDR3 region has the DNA TGCAGCGCTAGACAGGGTTTGGGGCAGCCCCAGCATTTT. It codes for CSARQGLGQPQHF.

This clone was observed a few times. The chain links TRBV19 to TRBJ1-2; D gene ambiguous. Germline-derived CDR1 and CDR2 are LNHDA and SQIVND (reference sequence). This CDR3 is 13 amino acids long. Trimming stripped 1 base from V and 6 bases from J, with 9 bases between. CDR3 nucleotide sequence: TGTGCCAGTAGTATAGTTGTGGGAGATGGCTACACCTTC. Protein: CASSIVVGDGYTF. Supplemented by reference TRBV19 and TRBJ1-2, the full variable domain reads DGGITQSPKYLFRKEGQNVTLSCEQNLNHDAMYWYRQDPGQGLRLIYYSQIVNDFQKGDIAEGYSVSREKKESFPLTVTSAQKNPTAFYLCASSIVVGDGYTFGSGTRLTVV.

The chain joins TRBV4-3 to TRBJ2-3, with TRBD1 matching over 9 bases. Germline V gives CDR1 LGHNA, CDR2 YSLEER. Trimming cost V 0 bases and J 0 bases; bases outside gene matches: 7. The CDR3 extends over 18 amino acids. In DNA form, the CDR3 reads TGCGCCAGCAGCCAAGATAATGTCGGACAGGGGAGCACAGATACGCAGTATTTT. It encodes CASSQDNVGQGSTDTQYF.

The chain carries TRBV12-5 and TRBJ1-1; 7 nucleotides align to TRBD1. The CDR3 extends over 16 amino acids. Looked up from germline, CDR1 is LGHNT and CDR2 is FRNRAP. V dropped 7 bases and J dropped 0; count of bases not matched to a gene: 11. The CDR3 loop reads CASVQTAGQMNTEAFF. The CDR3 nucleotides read TGTGCTAGTGTCCAAACCGCGGGACAGATGAACACTGAAGCTTTCTTT.

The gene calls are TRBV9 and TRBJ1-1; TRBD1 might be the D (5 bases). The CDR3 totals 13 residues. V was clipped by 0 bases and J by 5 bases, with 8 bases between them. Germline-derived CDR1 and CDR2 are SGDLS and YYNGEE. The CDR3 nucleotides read TGTGCCAGCAGCGTAGAGGAGGGGACTGAAGCTTTCTTT. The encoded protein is CASSVEEGTEAFF.

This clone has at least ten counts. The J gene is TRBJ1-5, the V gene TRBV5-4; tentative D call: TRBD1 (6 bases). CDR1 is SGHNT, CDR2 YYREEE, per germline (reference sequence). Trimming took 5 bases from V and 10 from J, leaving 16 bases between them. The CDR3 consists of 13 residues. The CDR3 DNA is TGTGCCAGCAGTACACAGGGTTCTCGTCCCCAGCATTTT. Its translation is CASSTQGSRPQHF. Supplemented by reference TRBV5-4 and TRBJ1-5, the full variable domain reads ETGVTQSPTHLIKTRGQQVTLRCSSQSGHNTVSWYQQALGQGPQFIFQYYREEENGRGNFPPRFSGLQFPNYSSELNVNALELDDSALYLCASSTQGSRPQHFGDGTRLSIL.

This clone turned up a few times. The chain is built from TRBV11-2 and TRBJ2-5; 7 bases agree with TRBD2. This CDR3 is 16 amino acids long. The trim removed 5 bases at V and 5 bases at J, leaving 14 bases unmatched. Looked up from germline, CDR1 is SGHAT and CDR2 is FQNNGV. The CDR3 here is CASSPRGGRWGETQYF. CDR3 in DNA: TGTGCCAGCAGCCCTCGCGGCGGGAGATGGGGGGAGACCCAGTACTTC.

CDR3 sequence: CASSPGDRPEDTF. In nucleotides, the CDR3 is TGTGCCAGCAGCCCTGGGGACAGGCCGGAAGACACCTTC. This chain uses TRBV6-6 with TRBJ1-2; the match to TRBD1 covers 8 bases. There are 13 residues in the CDR3. CDR1 and CDR2 from the germline V gene are MNHNY and SVGAGI (reference sequence). Trimming cost V 6 bases and J 12 bases; bases outside gene matches: 12.

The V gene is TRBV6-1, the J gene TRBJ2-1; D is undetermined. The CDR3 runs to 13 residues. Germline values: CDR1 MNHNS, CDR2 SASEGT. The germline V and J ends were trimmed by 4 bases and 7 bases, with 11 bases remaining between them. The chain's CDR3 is CASSGPRVNEQFF. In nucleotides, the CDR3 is TGTGCCAGCAGTGGGCCCCGGGTTAATGAGCAGTTCTTC.

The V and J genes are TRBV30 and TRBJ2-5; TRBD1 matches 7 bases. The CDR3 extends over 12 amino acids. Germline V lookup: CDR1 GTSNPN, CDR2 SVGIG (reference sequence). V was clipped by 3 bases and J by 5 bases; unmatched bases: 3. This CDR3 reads CAWRGGTETQYF. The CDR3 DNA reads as TGTGCCTGGAGAGGGGGCACGGAGACCCAGTACTTC.

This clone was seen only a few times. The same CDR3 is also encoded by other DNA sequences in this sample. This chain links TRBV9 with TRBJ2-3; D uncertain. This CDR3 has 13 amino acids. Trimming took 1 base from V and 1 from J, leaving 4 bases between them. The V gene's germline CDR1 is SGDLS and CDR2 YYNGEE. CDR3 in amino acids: CASSVTGTDTQYF. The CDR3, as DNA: TGTGCCAGCAGCGTAACAGGCACAGATACGCAGTATTTT.

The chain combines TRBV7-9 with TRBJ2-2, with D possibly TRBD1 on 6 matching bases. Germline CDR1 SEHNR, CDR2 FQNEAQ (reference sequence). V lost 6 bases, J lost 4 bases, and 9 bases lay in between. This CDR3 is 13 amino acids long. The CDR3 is CASREGGTGELFF. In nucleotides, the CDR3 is TGTGCCAGCAGGGAAGGGGGCACCGGGGAGCTGTTTTTT.

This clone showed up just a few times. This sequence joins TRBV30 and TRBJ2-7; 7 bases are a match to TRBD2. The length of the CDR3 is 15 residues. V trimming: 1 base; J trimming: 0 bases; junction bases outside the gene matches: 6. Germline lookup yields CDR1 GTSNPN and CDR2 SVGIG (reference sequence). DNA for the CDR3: TGTGCCTGGAGTGCCCGGGACTACATCTCCTACGAGCAGTACTTC. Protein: CAWSARDYISYEQYF. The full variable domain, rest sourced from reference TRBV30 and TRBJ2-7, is SQTIHQWPATLVQPVGSPLSLECTVEGTSNPNLYWYRQAAGRGLQLLFYSVGIGQISSEVPQNLSASRPQDRQFILSSKKLLLSDSGFYLCAWSARDYISYEQYFGPGTRLTVT.

The CDR3 loop is CASSPLQGAGEKLFF. The CDR3 DNA reads as TGTGCCAGCAGCCCATTGCAGGGGGCTGGTGAAAAACTGTTTTTT. V gene TRBV27 combines with J gene TRBJ1-4; 8 bases fit TRBD1. The CDR3 totals 15 residues. Germline V CDR1 and CDR2: MNHEY, SMNVEV (reference sequence). J gave up 7 bases and V 6 bases, and 10 bases lay outside the gene matches.

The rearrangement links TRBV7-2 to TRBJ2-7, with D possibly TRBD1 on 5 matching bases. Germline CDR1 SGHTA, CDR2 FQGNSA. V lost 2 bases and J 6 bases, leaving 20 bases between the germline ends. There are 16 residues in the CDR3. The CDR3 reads CASSLRGRASPLEQYF. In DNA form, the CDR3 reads TGTGCCAGCAGCTTAAGGGGCCGAGCCTCCCCCCTCGAGCAGTACTTC.

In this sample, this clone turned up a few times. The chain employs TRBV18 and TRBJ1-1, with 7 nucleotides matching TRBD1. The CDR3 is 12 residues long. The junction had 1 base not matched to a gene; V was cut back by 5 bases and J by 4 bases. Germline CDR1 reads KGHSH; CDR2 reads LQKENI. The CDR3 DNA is TGTGCCAGCTCAAACAGGGGCACTGAAGCTTTCTTT. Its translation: CASSNRGTEAFF.

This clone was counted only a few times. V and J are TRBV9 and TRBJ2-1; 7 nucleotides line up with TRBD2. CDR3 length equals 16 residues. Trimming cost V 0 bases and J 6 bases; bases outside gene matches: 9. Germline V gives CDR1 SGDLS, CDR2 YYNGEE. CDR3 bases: TGTGCCAGCAGCGTAGGGGGGAGGGCGGAGGGCAATGAGCAGTTCTTC. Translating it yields CASSVGGRAEGNEQFF. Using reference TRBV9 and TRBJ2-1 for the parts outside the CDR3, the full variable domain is DSGVTQTPKHLITATGQRVTLRCSPRSGDLSVYWYQQSLDQGLQFLIQYYNGEERAKGNILERFSAQQFPDLHSELNLSSLELGDSALYFCASSVGGRAEGNEQFFGPGTRLTVL.

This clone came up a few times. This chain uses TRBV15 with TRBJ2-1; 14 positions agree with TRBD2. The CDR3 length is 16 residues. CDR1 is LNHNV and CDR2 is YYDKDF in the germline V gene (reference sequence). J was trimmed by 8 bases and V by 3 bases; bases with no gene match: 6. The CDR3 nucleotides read TGTGCCACCAGCAGGGACGGACTAGCGGGGGGATATGAGCAGTTCTTC. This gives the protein CATSRDGLAGGYEQFF.